This T cell receptor (beta chain) was obtained from a study of tumor and adjacent non-tumor tissue in lung cancer. Turning to the study itself: Aged about 30 to 76 years, patients included fewer than 11 men and about 5 women with stage I to III disease. Samples averaged around 4.2 million productive TCRbeta reads each.

Germline CDR1 is MDHEN and CDR2 is SYDVKM. V lost 5 bases and J 1 base, leaving 18 bases between the germline ends. The CDR3 totals 16 residues. No cell sorting was done before RNA was extracted from the tissue. Donors were chemotherapy-naive, newly diagnosed lung cancer surgical patients in China, August–late 2014. Concerning this clonotype itself: What it recognizes is unknown.

General observations from the study: Top 100 clones took a larger repertoire share in normal lung.

Three rounds of nested PCR, following a modified ARM-PCR protocol, produced the TCRbeta library. TCRdb re-derived calls from the multiplex PCR reads in MiXCR, one entry per CDR3 protein. The data contain fewer than 120,000 distinct CDR3 sequences, over 70% of them seen just once; the ten biggest clones take up approximately 22%. Material: lung tumor tissue. This chain joins TRBV28 and TRBJ2-7; D is undetermined. The receptor was isolated from a man aged 70 or older with non-small cell lung cancer. The CDR3 nucleotides are TGTGCCAGCAGTCAGATCTCCAGTCACCGGTCCTACGAGCAGTACTTC. Residues: CASSQISSHRSYEQYF.